This passage covers 27 T cell receptor beta chains from one sample sequenced in a study of blood T cells in healthy people across ages. Through a sample-barcoded 5' primer and a J-beta primer mix, a second PCR was run for about 7 to 12 cycles. From the 5' RACE reads, TCRdb called clonotypes with MiXCR, one entry per CDR3 protein. The sample lists fewer than 800,000 distinct CDR3 sequences, 49% occurring once. Sequencing used blood. Receptor source: an older woman in good health.

The chain carries TRBV2 and TRBJ2-1; a weak D match, TRBD1 (5 bases). CDR1 and CDR2 from the germline V gene are SNHLY and FYNNEI. There are 12 residues in the CDR3. The V end lost 0 bases, the J end lost 12 bases, and 9 bases lay between the germline ends. CDR3 bases: TGTGCCAGCAGTGAAGCCCAGGGCGGGCAGTTCTTC. As protein: CASSEAQGGQFF.

The chain links TRBV20-1 to TRBJ2-3, with D possibly matching TRBD1 (6 bases). This CDR3 spans 17 amino acids. V was shortened by 0 bases and J by 0 bases, with 16 bases between the two germline ends. CDR1 is DFQATT, CDR2 SNEGSKA, per germline (reference sequence). The CDR3 sequence: CSARDFGGGRSTDTQYF. The CDR3, as DNA: TGCAGTGCTAGAGATTTTGGGGGCGGGCGAAGCACAGATACGCAGTATTTT.

With respect to this clonotype: A junction boundary mismatches the germline segment, possibly from a read error. The chain carries TRBV7-2 and TRBJ2-1; a possible D gene is TRBD2 (6 bases). The DNA end is more similar to TRBJ2-7, so the J call may be wrong. This CDR3 has 15 amino acids. Germline V CDR1 and CDR2: SGHTA, FQGNSA. The CDR3 loop reads CASSSKPGASVEQYF. The CDR3 coding sequence is TGTGCCAGTAGCTCCAAACCCGGGGCTAGCGTTGAGCAGTACTTC.

This clonotype was counted between two and nine times. A much more abundant neighbour one base away suggests this may be a read error. The gene calls are TRBV29-1 and TRBJ2-1; 7 bases agree with TRBD2. The germline V gene has CDR1 SQVTM and CDR2 ANQGSEA. This CDR3 has 11 residues. The V segment lost 4 bases and the J segment 10 bases; nucleotides outside the gene matches: 4. The chain's CDR3 is CSVVPRGEQFF. CDR3 in DNA: TGCAGCGTTGTTCCGCGGGGGGAGCAGTTCTTC.

The rearrangement joins TRBV28 to TRBJ1-6, with TRBD1 identical over 8 bases. V shed 2 bases and J 11 bases; nucleotides not matched to a gene: 5. CDR1 and CDR2 (germline): MDHEN, SYDVKM. This CDR3 is 14 amino acids long. The CDR3 coding sequence is TGTGCCAGCAGTTTAGGGACAGGTTGGCCACCCCTCCACTTT. Its translation is CASSLGTGWPPLHF.

The chain combines TRBV7-2 with TRBJ2-7; D is ambiguous. The CDR3 has 16 amino acids. The germline CDR1 and CDR2 sequences are SGHTA and FQGNSA. V dropped 1 base and J dropped 7 bases, with 20 bases sitting between them. The CDR3 sequence is CASSLGAGPSSREQYF. For the CDR3, the DNA is TGTGCCAGCAGCTTAGGAGCCGGACCCAGCTCGCGGGAGCAGTACTTC.

V usage is TRBV6-6 and J usage is TRBJ1-5; D possibly corresponds to TRBD1 (6 bases). Trimming removed 0 bases from V and 4 bases from J, with 10 bases in between. Germline lookup yields CDR1 MNHNY and CDR2 SVGAGI (reference sequence). CDR3 size: 15 residues. As DNA, the CDR3 is TGTGCCAGCAGTTACTCGGGGGCTGTTAATCAGCCCCAGCATTTT. The encoded protein is CASSYSGAVNQPQHF.

This clonotype was observed a few times. The chain couples TRBV28 to TRBJ1-2, with D maybe TRBD1 (6 bases). The CDR3 has 15 amino acids. Per the germline V gene, CDR1 is MDHEN and CDR2 is SYDVKM. V lost 6 bases and J lost 4, with 18 bases in between. Here the CDR3 DNA reads TGTGCCAGCAGCCCCCTCGGGGGGCCTAGCTATGGCTACACCTTC. This codes for CASSPLGGPSYGYTF.

This chain connects TRBV7-9 to TRBJ2-1; D is unresolved. The CDR3 loop spans 15 amino acids. Deletions cut 3 bases from V and 9 bases from J, with 18 bases between. Germline V CDR1 and CDR2: SEHNR, FQNEAQ (reference sequence). CDR3 sequence (DNA): TGTGCCAGCAGCTTCGCGTCTAACCGGTTTAGTGAGCAGTTCTTC. It is translated as CASSFASNRFSEQFF.

This clonotype was detected only a few times. The J gene is TRBJ2-7, the V gene TRBV7-2, with D perhaps matching TRBD1 or TRBD2 (5 bases each). The CDR3 runs 14 residues. V shed 4 bases and J shed 4 bases, with 14 bases lying between them. Germline loops: CDR1 SGHTA, CDR2 FQGNSA. The DNA for the CDR3 is TGTGCCAGCAGCTCTACCTGGGGGAGTTACGAGCAGTACTTC. As protein: CASSSTWGSYEQYF.

V usage is TRBV7-2 and J usage is TRBJ2-1; TRBD2 matches 10 bases. The germline CDR1 and CDR2 sequences are SGHTA and FQGNSA. The CDR3 covers 14 residues. Losses at the gene ends were 8 bases for V and 6 bases for J; bases not matched to a gene: 7. CDR3 in amino acids: CASAASGSTNEQFF. The CDR3 coding sequence is TGTGCCAGCGCAGCTAGCGGGAGTACCAATGAGCAGTTCTTC.

Only a few counts were recorded for this clonotype. The rearrangement uses TRBV2 and TRBJ1-2, with D possibly matching TRBD1 (5 bases). V was cut by 6 bases and J by 3 bases, with 11 bases left in between. Germline V gene data show CDR1 as SNHLY and CDR2 as FYNNEI. CDR3 length: 13 residues. CDR3 loop: CASRAEGDYGYTF. The CDR3 DNA reads as TGTGCCAGCAGAGCCGAAGGGGACTATGGCTACACCTTC. The full variable domain, with the rest looked up from reference TRBV2 and TRBJ1-2, is EPEVTQTPSHQVTQMGQEVILRCVPISNHLYFYWYRQILGQKVEFLVSFYNNEISEKSEIFDDQFSVERPDGSNFTLKIRSTKLEDSAMYFCASRAEGDYGYTFGSGTRLTVV.

This clonotype was seen only a few times. The V call is TRBV24-1, the J call TRBJ1-1; 10 bases are a match to TRBD1. Germline CDR1 is KGHDR and CDR2 is SFDVKD. The CDR3 consists of 16 residues. The J segment lost 0 bases and the V segment lost 5 bases, leaving 5 bases of the junction unmatched. CDR3 region: CATSGDRGRLNTEAFF. CDR3 nucleotide sequence: TGTGCCACCAGTGGAGACAGGGGGCGTTTGAACACTGAAGCTTTCTTT.

This clonotype occurred a few times. The V call is TRBV6-2 or TRBV6-3, the J call TRBJ2-1; D is unresolved. V lost 1 base to trimming and J lost 4 bases, with 2 bases between them. The germline gives CDR1 MNHEY, CDR2 SVGEGT. The CDR3 is 12 amino acids. CDR3 protein: CASSYLYNEQFF. Here the CDR3 DNA reads TGTGCCAGCAGTTACTTGTACAATGAGCAGTTCTTC.

This chain joins TRBV27 and TRBJ2-1; weak D call: TRBD1 (6 bases). The CDR3 contains 14 residues. Trimming shortened V by 5 bases and J by 7 bases, and 15 bases separated the two germline ends. Looked up from germline, CDR1 is MNHEY and CDR2 is SMNVEV (reference sequence). The CDR3 sequence: CASSPLQGRNEQFF. In nucleotides, the CDR3 is TGTGCCAGCAGTCCTTTACAGGGTCGAAATGAGCAGTTCTTC.

The rearrangement joins TRBV5-1 to TRBJ2-5; D remains unclear. The germline gives CDR1 SGHRS, CDR2 YFSETQ. The CDR3 totals 14 residues. Trimming removed 3 bases at V and 4 bases at J, with 13 bases between. This chain's CDR3 is CASSSTGMVETQYF. For the CDR3, the DNA is TGCGCCAGCAGCTCCACTGGGATGGTAGAGACCCAGTACTTC.

This chain uses TRBV28 with TRBJ2-1, with D perhaps assigned TRBD1 or TRBD2 (5 bases each). Germline V CDR1 and CDR2: MDHEN, SYDVKM. CDR3 length: 14 residues. V was pared by 6 bases and J by 5 bases, with 14 bases between. The CDR3 reads CASSSPGRNNEQFF. The CDR3 bases are TGTGCCAGCAGCTCGCCGGGACGGAACAATGAGCAGTTCTTC. The full variable domain, completed using reference TRBV28 and TRBJ2-1, is DVKVTQSSRYLVKRTGEKVFLECVQDMDHENMFWYRQDPGLGLRLIYFSYDVKMKEKGDIPEGYSVSREKKERFSLILESASTNQTSMYLCASSSPGRNNEQFFGPGTRLTVL.

The chain links TRBV15 to TRBJ2-5; D is ambiguous. Germline V gene sequence: CDR1 LNHNV, CDR2 YYDKDF (reference sequence). This CDR3 spans 13 amino acids. V lost 1 base to trimming and J lost 2 bases, with 5 bases between them. This CDR3 reads CATSRGRQETQYF. The CDR3 DNA follows: TGTGCCACCAGCAGAGGAAGGCAAGAGACCCAGTACTTC.

This clonotype was detected once. The chain uses TRBV4-2 and TRBJ2-7, with 12 nucleotides matching TRBD2. The germline CDR1 and CDR2 sequences are LGHNA and YNFKEQ. Germline trimming cut 1 base from V and 4 bases from J; bases unmatched to any gene: 5. This CDR3 contains 16 residues. DNA of the CDR3: TGTGCCAGCAGCCAAGTTCTAGCGGGAGGGAGATACGAGCAGTACTTC. Its protein product is CASSQVLAGGRYEQYF.

This chain joins TRBV2 and TRBJ2-3, with no clear D. CDR1 is SNHLY, CDR2 FYNNEI, per germline. The CDR3 is made up of 10 amino acids. Trimming cost V 6 bases and J 9 bases, with 7 bases left between them. The CDR3 reads CASRTKTQYF. The CDR3, as DNA: TGTGCCAGCAGGACCAAGACGCAGTATTTT.

This chain joins TRBV28 and TRBJ1-2; D not certain. Germline V CDR1 and CDR2: MDHEN, SYDVKM. The CDR3 is 14 residues long. Trimming cost V 4 bases and J 5 bases, with 14 bases left between them. The CDR3 sequence is CASSSPDTLYGYTF. The CDR3 bases are TGTGCCAGCAGTTCCCCCGACACCCTTTATGGCTACACCTTC.

This clonotype was found a few times. The V and J genes are TRBV7-2 and TRBJ2-3; TRBD1 aligns across 8 bases. With 4 bases clipped from V and 6 bases from J, the junction kept 9 bases outside the gene matches. Germline-derived CDR1 and CDR2 are SGHTA and FQGNSA. CDR3 length: 15 amino acids. This CDR3 reads CASSSRTGSPDTQYF. CDR3 DNA sequence: TGTGCCAGCAGCTCCAGGACAGGGAGCCCTGATACGCAGTATTTT. Full variable domain (missing parts from reference TRBV7-2 and TRBJ2-3): GAGVSQSPSNKVTEKGKDVELRCDPISGHTALYWYRQSLGQGLEFLIYFQGNSAPDKSGLPSDRFSAERTGGSVSTLTIQRTQQEDSAVYLCASSSRTGSPDTQYFGPGTRLTVL.

The chain couples TRBV29-1 to TRBJ1-4; TRBD1 is a possible D gene (5 bases). V dropped 2 bases and J dropped 5 bases, with 12 bases sitting between them. The germline V gene has CDR1 SQVTM and CDR2 ANQGSEA. This CDR3 contains 14 residues. CDR3 nucleotides: TGCAGCGTTGAACCCGCAGGGCAAAATGAAAAACTGTTTTTT. Translated, it gives CSVEPAGQNEKLFF.

The chain is built from TRBV6-6 and TRBJ2-1; 10 nucleotides line up with TRBD2. Per the germline V gene, CDR1 is MNHNY and CDR2 is SVGAGI (reference sequence). The CDR3 sequence is 17 residues long. V was pared by 3 bases and J by 7 bases, with 12 bases of the junction left unmatched. Here the CDR3 reads CASSYIASGRSRNEQFF. In DNA form, the CDR3 reads TGTGCCAGCAGTTATATTGCTAGCGGGAGAAGTAGGAATGAGCAGTTCTTC.

This clonotype was seen a single time. The chain recombines TRBV29-1 with TRBJ2-7; TRBD2 matches 13 bases. V was clipped by 8 bases and J by 5 bases; unmatched bases: 6. The CDR3 loop spans 13 amino acids. The germline CDR1 and CDR2 sequences are SQVTM and ANQGSEA. The CDR3 DNA sequence: TGCAGCACTAGCGGGAGGGCCATTGACGAGCAGTACTTC. Translated, it gives CSTSGRAIDEQYF.

This chain joins TRBV7-9 and TRBJ2-5; D possibly corresponds to TRBD1 (6 bases). The end of the DNA is better explained by TRBJ2-7, so the J call may be wrong. Germline V CDR1 and CDR2: SEHNR, FQNEAQ (reference sequence). This CDR3 comprises 14 residues. This CDR3 reads CASSSRQVSYEQYF. The CDR3 DNA follows: TGTGCCAGCAGCTCGAGACAGGTTAGCTACGAGCAGTACTTC.

This clonotype has a single count. The junction differs from germline at one of its ends, possibly a read error. The chain links TRBV15 to TRBJ2-1; TRBD2 is a possible D gene (5 bases). The germline V gene has CDR1 LNHNV and CDR2 YYDKDF (reference sequence). The CDR3 has 14 residues. This chain's CDR3 is CVTRGLGSYNEQFF. The DNA of the CDR3 is TGTGTCACCAGAGGGCTAGGCTCCTACAATGAGCAGTTCTTC.